Listed below are T cell receptor beta chains from one sample, sequenced in a study of post-analysis software for immune sequencing data. One entry per CDR3 protein results from TCRdb running MiXCR on the PCR reads. Of 250,000 to 300,000 distinct CDR3 sequences in the sample, 35% to 45% were seen once. The specimen was blood. These receptors originate from a girl between 10 and 17 years old with multiple sclerosis. Both conserved end residues are part of each CDR3. A D gene is named only where the DNA matches it firmly. Size tells how often a clone was seen (once, few, many) or the class of an expanded clone, and some rows leave it out.

v_call: TRBV29-1
d_call: .
j_call: TRBJ1-2
clone_size: many
cdr3_aa: CSVEETRAGYTF
cdr3_nt: TGCAGCGTTGAAGAAACCAGGGCCGGCTACACCTTC

v_call: TRBV10-1
d_call: TRBD1
j_call: TRBJ2-6
clone_size: once
cdr3_aa: CASSPNRGGSGANVLTF
cdr3_nt: TGCGCCAGCAGTCCCAACAGGGGTGGTTCTGGGGCCAACGTCCTGACTTTC

v_call: TRBV11-3
d_call: .
j_call: TRBJ2-6
clone_size: .
cdr3_aa: CASSSDGANVLTF
cdr3_nt: TGTGCCAGCAGCTCGGATGGGGCCAACGTCCTGACTTTC

v_call: TRBV7-2
d_call: .
j_call: TRBJ2-7
clone_size: .
cdr3_aa: CASSFQGASHEQYF
cdr3_nt: TGTGCCAGCAGCTTTCAGGGTGCATCTCACGAGCAGTACTTC

v_call: TRBV15
d_call: .
j_call: TRBJ2-7
clone_size: .
cdr3_aa: CATSRGPSNEVQYF
cdr3_nt: TGTGCCACCAGCAGAGGTCCGTCTAACGAGGTGCAGTACTTC

v_call: TRBV2
d_call: .
j_call: TRBJ1-5
clone_size: many
cdr3_aa: CASLVDSNQPQHF
cdr3_nt: TGTGCCAGCCTTGTAGATAGCAATCAGCCCCAGCATTTT

v_call: TRBV9
d_call: .
j_call: TRBJ1-3
clone_size: .
cdr3_aa: CASSPGWETGNTIYF
cdr3_nt: TGTGCCAGCAGCCCCGGTTGGGAAACTGGAAACACCATATATTTT

v_call: TRBV12-3/TRBV12-4
d_call: TRBD1
j_call: TRBJ1-4
clone_size: .
cdr3_aa: CACSYRGSNEKLFF
cdr3_nt: TGTGCCTGCAGCTACAGGGGGAGTAATGAAAAACTGTTTTTT

v_call: TRBV5-5
d_call: .
j_call: TRBJ2-5
clone_size: .
cdr3_aa: CASSLAEIQETQYF
cdr3_nt: TGTGCCAGCAGCTTGGCGGAGATCCAAGAGACCCAGTACTTC

v_call: TRBV28
d_call: .
j_call: TRBJ2-1
clone_size: many
cdr3_aa: CASGGVNRGINEQFF
cdr3_nt: TGTGCCAGCGGCGGGGTCAATAGGGGCATCAATGAGCAGTTCTTC

v_call: TRBV6-1
d_call: TRBD1
j_call: TRBJ1-5
clone_size: few
cdr3_aa: CASRVGQGRNQPQHF
cdr3_nt: TGTGCCAGCAGGGTGGGACAGGGAAGGAATCAGCCCCAGCATTTT

v_call: TRBV12-3/TRBV12-4
d_call: .
j_call: TRBJ2-3
clone_size: .
cdr3_aa: CASSLVRADVQYF
cdr3_nt: TGTGCCAGCAGTTTAGTGAGAGCAGATGTGCAGTATTTT

v_call: TRBV6-5
d_call: TRBD1
j_call: TRBJ1-2
clone_size: many
cdr3_aa: CASSSWDRGDGYTF
cdr3_nt: TGTGCCAGCAGTTCTTGGGACAGGGGGGATGGCTACACCTTC

v_call: TRBV20-1
d_call: .
j_call: TRBJ2-5
clone_size: .
cdr3_aa: CSVVDNHQETQYF
cdr3_nt: TGCAGCGTCGTAGACAACCACCAAGAGACCCAGTACTTC

v_call: TRBV7-2
d_call: .
j_call: TRBJ1-1
clone_size: many
cdr3_aa: CASSLDAGRGDTEAFF
cdr3_nt: TGTGCCAGCAGCTTAGATGCGGGGAGAGGTGATACTGAAGCTTTCTTT

v_call: TRBV3-1
d_call: TRBD2
j_call: TRBJ2-5
clone_size: few
cdr3_aa: CASSHPRLARETQYF
cdr3_nt: TGTGCCAGCAGCCATCCGAGACTAGCCCGAGAGACCCAGTACTTC

v_call: TRBV29-1
d_call: .
j_call: TRBJ1-1
clone_size: many
cdr3_aa: CSVHSLGSGAEAFF
cdr3_nt: TGCAGCGTACATTCCCTGGGTAGTGGCGCTGAAGCTTTCTTT

v_call: TRBV10-2
d_call: .
j_call: TRBJ2-2
clone_size: .
cdr3_aa: CASSSMRSTGELFF
cdr3_nt: TGCGCCAGCAGTTCGATGAGGAGTACCGGGGAGCTGTTTTTT

v_call: TRBV7-3
d_call: .
j_call: TRBJ2-2
clone_size: few
cdr3_aa: CASSRSGATGELFF
cdr3_nt: TGTGCCAGCAGCCGGTCAGGGGCCACCGGGGAGCTGTTTTTT

v_call: TRBV7-9
d_call: .
j_call: TRBJ2-5
clone_size: .
cdr3_aa: CASSPNRVETQYF
cdr3_nt: TGTGCCAGCAGCCCAAACAGGGTGGAGACCCAGTACTTC

v_call: TRBV20-1
d_call: .
j_call: TRBJ2-3
clone_size: many
cdr3_aa: CSARDPSGTDTQYF
cdr3_nt: TGCAGTGCTAGAGATCCTAGCGGCACAGATACGCAGTATTTT

v_call: TRBV20-1
d_call: .
j_call: TRBJ1-1
clone_size: many
cdr3_aa: CSARVPRGANTEAFF
cdr3_nt: TGCAGTGCTAGGGTACCAAGGGGCGCGAACACTGAAGCTTTCTTT

v_call: TRBV2
d_call: .
j_call: TRBJ2-2
clone_size: few
cdr3_aa: CASSEEGGAGELFF
cdr3_nt: TGTGCCAGCAGTGAAGAGGGTGGCGCCGGGGAGCTGTTTTTT

v_call: TRBV3-1
d_call: .
j_call: TRBJ2-7
clone_size: .
cdr3_aa: CASSRLSSGEQYF
cdr3_nt: TGTGCCAGCAGCCGGCTCTCCTCGGGGGAGCAGTACTTC

v_call: TRBV4-2
d_call: .
j_call: TRBJ1-1
clone_size: .
cdr3_aa: CASGQGVWAFF
cdr3_nt: TGTGCCAGCGGCCAAGGAGTGTGGGCTTTCTTT

v_call: TRBV20-1
d_call: .
j_call: TRBJ2-4
clone_size: many
cdr3_aa: CSATLLAKNIQYF
cdr3_nt: TGCAGTGCCACACTGCTAGCCAAAAACATTCAGTACTTC

v_call: TRBV3-1
d_call: .
j_call: TRBJ2-3
clone_size: many
cdr3_aa: CASSQDQILVKSDTQYF
cdr3_nt: TGTGCCAGCAGCCAAGATCAGATACTAGTCAAGTCAGATACGCAGTATTTT

v_call: TRBV28
d_call: TRBD2
j_call: TRBJ2-7
clone_size: many
cdr3_aa: CASSLRTSGKVYEQYF
cdr3_nt: TGTGCCAGCAGCTTAAGGACTAGCGGAAAAGTTTACGAGCAGTACTTC

v_call: TRBV20-1
d_call: .
j_call: TRBJ2-7
clone_size: many
cdr3_aa: CGLSGGVGEQYF
cdr3_nt: TGCGGCCTGAGTGGGGGAGTGGGCGAGCAGTACTTC

v_call: TRBV7-3
d_call: TRBD1
j_call: TRBJ1-4
clone_size: many
cdr3_aa: CASSSWTGKGTNEKLFF
cdr3_nt: TGTGCCAGCAGCTCCTGGACAGGGAAGGGGACTAATGAAAAACTGTTTTTT

v_call: TRBV15
d_call: .
j_call: TRBJ1-4
clone_size: once
cdr3_aa: CATSSRNLKLFF
cdr3_nt: TGTGCCACCAGCAGCCGAAATCTCAAACTGTTTTTT

v_call: TRBV28
d_call: .
j_call: TRBJ2-5
clone_size: many
cdr3_aa: CASRWGGRETQYF
cdr3_nt: TGTGCCAGCAGGTGGGGCGGACGAGAGACCCAGTACTTC

v_call: TRBV4-2
d_call: TRBD2
j_call: TRBJ2-1
clone_size: .
cdr3_aa: CASSPGGGSREQFF
cdr3_nt: TGTGCCAGCAGTCCCGGGGGGGGCTCCCGTGAGCAGTTCTTC

v_call: TRBV7-6
d_call: .
j_call: TRBJ2-1
clone_size: .
cdr3_aa: CASSQGFNNEQFF
cdr3_nt: TGTGCCAGCAGCCAAGGGTTTAACAATGAGCAGTTCTTC

v_call: TRBV19
d_call: TRBD2
j_call: TRBJ2-1
clone_size: .
cdr3_aa: CASSPRGVYNEQFF
cdr3_nt: TGTGCCAGTAGTCCCCGGGGGGTATACAATGAGCAGTTCTTC

v_call: TRBV7-2
d_call: .
j_call: TRBJ2-3
clone_size: .
cdr3_aa: CASSRLAPSTDTQYF
cdr3_nt: TGTGCCAGCAGCCGCCTCGCCCCTAGCACAGATACGCAGTATTTT

v_call: TRBV9
d_call: .
j_call: TRBJ1-4
clone_size: .
cdr3_aa: CASSAEGGLNEKLFF
cdr3_nt: TGTGCCAGCAGCGCCGAGGGCGGATTAAATGAAAAACTGTTTTTT

v_call: TRBV10-3
d_call: .
j_call: TRBJ1-2
clone_size: many
cdr3_aa: CAISESRGHTF
cdr3_nt: TGTGCCATCAGTGAGTCGAGGGGCCACACCTTC

v_call: TRBV6-1
d_call: .
j_call: TRBJ2-7
clone_size: .
cdr3_aa: CASSEVRGPPDEQYF
cdr3_nt: TGTGCCAGCAGTGAAGTCAGAGGACCCCCCGACGAGCAGTACTTC

v_call: TRBV3-1
d_call: .
j_call: TRBJ1-1
clone_size: many
cdr3_aa: CASSPPTENTEAFF
cdr3_nt: TGTGCCAGCAGCCCCCCGACAGAGAACACTGAAGCTTTCTTT

v_call: TRBV11-1
d_call: TRBD1
j_call: TRBJ2-7
clone_size: .
cdr3_aa: CASSSSGWTGTTYEQYF
cdr3_nt: TGTGCCAGCAGCTCAAGTGGTTGGACAGGTACAACCTACGAGCAGTACTTC

v_call: TRBV29-1
d_call: TRBD1
j_call: TRBJ1-1
clone_size: many
cdr3_aa: CSAAQGAGGTEAFF
cdr3_nt: TGCAGCGCCGCACAGGGGGCGGGAGGCACTGAAGCTTTCTTT

v_call: TRBV6-6
d_call: TRBD1
j_call: TRBJ1-6
clone_size: many
cdr3_aa: CASSTAQGARFISPLHF
cdr3_nt: TGTGCCAGCAGTACAGCACAGGGGGCACGTTTTATTTCACCCCTCCACTTT

v_call: TRBV7-2
d_call: TRBD1
j_call: TRBJ1-2
clone_size: many
cdr3_aa: CASSFGQGKLGYTF
cdr3_nt: TGTGCCAGCAGCTTTGGACAGGGAAAGTTAGGCTACACCTTC

v_call: TRBV7-9
d_call: .
j_call: TRBJ2-7
clone_size: many
cdr3_aa: CASSPGTPYEQYF
cdr3_nt: TGTGCCAGCAGCCCCGGGACACCCTACGAGCAGTACTTC

v_call: TRBV5-1
d_call: TRBD1
j_call: TRBJ2-6
clone_size: .
cdr3_aa: CASSSDRERLSGANVLTF
cdr3_nt: TGCGCCAGCAGCTCGGACAGGGAAAGACTCTCTGGGGCCAACGTCCTGACTTTC

v_call: TRBV20-1
d_call: TRBD2
j_call: TRBJ2-1
clone_size: .
cdr3_aa: CSGHFGSGSYEQFF
cdr3_nt: TGCAGTGGACACTTTGGTAGCGGGAGTTACGAGCAGTTCTTC

v_call: TRBV5-6
d_call: TRBD2
j_call: TRBJ2-5
clone_size: few
cdr3_aa: CASSLGSGLAKETQYF
cdr3_nt: TGTGCCAGCAGCCTGGGATCTGGACTAGCGAAAGAGACCCAGTACTTC

v_call: TRBV14
d_call: .
j_call: TRBJ1-1
clone_size: .
cdr3_aa: CASKRTDNTEAFF
cdr3_nt: TGTGCCAGCAAACGGACAGACAACACTGAAGCTTTCTTT

v_call: TRBV5-1
d_call: .
j_call: TRBJ2-1
clone_size: few
cdr3_aa: CASSLPFPLRDEQFF
cdr3_nt: TGCGCCAGCAGCTTGCCGTTCCCCCTGAGGGATGAGCAGTTCTTC

v_call: TRBV7-2
d_call: .
j_call: TRBJ2-7
clone_size: .
cdr3_aa: CASSSHAGNYEQYF
cdr3_nt: TGTGCCAGCAGCTCTCATGCAGGCAACTACGAGCAGTACTTC

v_call: TRBV29-1
d_call: .
j_call: TRBJ1-2
clone_size: .
cdr3_aa: CSVEGRTNYGYTF
cdr3_nt: TGCAGCGTTGAAGGGCGTACTAACTATGGCTACACCTTC

v_call: TRBV28
d_call: TRBD2
j_call: TRBJ2-1
clone_size: .
cdr3_aa: CASSSLAGGSSYNEQFF
cdr3_nt: TGTGCCAGCAGTTCGCTAGCGGGGGGTAGCTCCTACAATGAGCAGTTCTTC

v_call: TRBV28
d_call: .
j_call: TRBJ2-1
clone_size: many
cdr3_aa: CASSPQGYNEQFF
cdr3_nt: TGTGCCAGCAGTCCACAGGGATACAATGAGCAGTTCTTC

v_call: TRBV11-3
d_call: TRBD2
j_call: TRBJ2-1
clone_size: .
cdr3_aa: CASSPRTSPNEQFF
cdr3_nt: TGTGCCAGCAGCCCGAGGACTAGCCCCAATGAGCAGTTCTTC

v_call: TRBV29-1
d_call: .
j_call: TRBJ2-5
clone_size: .
cdr3_aa: CSVAPHQETQYF
cdr3_nt: TGCAGCGTTGCACCCCACCAAGAGACCCAGTACTTC

v_call: TRBV4-2
d_call: .
j_call: TRBJ1-1
clone_size: many
cdr3_aa: CASSQRTGTNTEAFF
cdr3_nt: TGTGCCAGCAGCCAACGAACAGGGACGAACACTGAAGCTTTCTTT

v_call: TRBV4-1
d_call: .
j_call: TRBJ1-2
clone_size: many
cdr3_aa: CASSQDGRGDYTF
cdr3_nt: TGCGCCAGCAGCCAAGATGGGAGGGGCGACTACACCTTC